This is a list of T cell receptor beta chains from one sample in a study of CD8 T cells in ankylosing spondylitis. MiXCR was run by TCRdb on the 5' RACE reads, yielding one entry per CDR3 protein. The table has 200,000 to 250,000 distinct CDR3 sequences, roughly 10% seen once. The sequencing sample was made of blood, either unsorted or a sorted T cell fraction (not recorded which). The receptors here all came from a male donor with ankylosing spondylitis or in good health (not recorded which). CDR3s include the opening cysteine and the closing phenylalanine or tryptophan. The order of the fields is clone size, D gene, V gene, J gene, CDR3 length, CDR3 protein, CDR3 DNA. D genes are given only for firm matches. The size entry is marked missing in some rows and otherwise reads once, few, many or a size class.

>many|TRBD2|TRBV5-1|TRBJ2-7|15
CASSAGLAGESEQYF
TGCGCCAGCAGCGCAGGACTAGCGGGAGAGTCCGAGCAGTACTTC
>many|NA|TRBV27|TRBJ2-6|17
CASSLQGTSSGANVLTF
TGTGCCAGCAGTTTACAGGGTACCAGCTCTGGGGCCAACGTCCTGACTTTC
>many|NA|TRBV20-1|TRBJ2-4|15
CSARPDSRAENIQYF
TGCAGTGCTCGGCCGGACTCCAGGGCGGAAAACATTCAGTACTTC
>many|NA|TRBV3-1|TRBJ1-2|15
CASSQVAGARSGYTF
TGTGCCAGCAGCCAAGTCGCAGGGGCGCGTAGTGGCTACACCTTC
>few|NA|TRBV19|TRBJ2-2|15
CASRDGGSGTGELFF
TGTGCCAGTAGGGATGGTGGGAGTGGCACCGGGGAGCTGTTTTTT
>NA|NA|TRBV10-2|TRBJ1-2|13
CASGGGEARGYTF
TGCGCCAGCGGTGGGGGGGAGGCCAGAGGCTACACCTTC
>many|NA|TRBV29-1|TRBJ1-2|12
CSVNDRTWSYTF
TGCAGCGTTAATGACCGCACTTGGAGCTACACCTTC
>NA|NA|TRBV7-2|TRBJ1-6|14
CASSQQNYNSPLHF
TGTGCCAGCAGCCAACAGAATTATAATTCACCCCTCCACTTT
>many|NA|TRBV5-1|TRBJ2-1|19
CASSLANSGISSSYNEQFF
TGCGCCAGCAGCCTCGCGAACTCCGGAATTTCGAGCTCCTACAATGAGCAGTTCTTC
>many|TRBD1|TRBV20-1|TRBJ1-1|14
CSARQGGGETEAFF
TGCAGTGCAAGGCAGGGGGGCGGTGAGACTGAAGCTTTCTTT
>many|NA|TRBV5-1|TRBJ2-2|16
CASSLKPNTNTGELFF
TGCGCCAGCAGCTTGAAGCCGAACACGAACACCGGGGAGCTGTTTTTT
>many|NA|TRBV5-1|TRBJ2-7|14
CASSFGGASYEQYF
TGCGCCAGCAGCTTTGGCGGGGCCTCCTACGAGCAGTACTTC
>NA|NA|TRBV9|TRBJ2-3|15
CASSVAAGSTDTQYF
TGTGCCAGCAGCGTAGCGGCAGGTTCCACAGATACGCAGTATTTT
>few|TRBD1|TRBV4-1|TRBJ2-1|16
CASSQRQGDDLGEQFF
TGCGCCAGCAGCCAAAGACAGGGGGACGACTTAGGTGAGCAGTTCTTC
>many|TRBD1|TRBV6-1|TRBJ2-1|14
CASKPGQGLNEQFF
TGTGCCAGCAAACCGGGACAGGGTCTTAATGAGCAGTTCTTC
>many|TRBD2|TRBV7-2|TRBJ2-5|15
CASSRLAGVWETQYF
TGTGCCAGCAGCCGCCTAGCGGGAGTATGGGAGACCCAGTACTTC
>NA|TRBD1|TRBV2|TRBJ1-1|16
CATHYSRDRSNTEAFF
TGTGCCACTCACTATAGCCGGGACAGGTCTAACACTGAAGCTTTCTTT
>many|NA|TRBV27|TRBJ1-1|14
CASSFGRMNTEAFF
TGTGCCAGCAGTTTTGGGCGGATGAACACTGAAGCTTTCTTT
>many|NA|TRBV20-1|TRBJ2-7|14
CSAGRIGFGGEQYF
TGCAGTGCTGGACGTATCGGGTTTGGTGGCGAGCAGTACTTC
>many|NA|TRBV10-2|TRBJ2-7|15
CASSESGTSNYEQYF
TGCGCCAGCAGTGAGTCCGGGACATCGAATTACGAGCAGTACTTC
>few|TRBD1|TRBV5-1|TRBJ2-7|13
CASSEDRAYEQYF
TGCGCCAGCAGCGAGGACAGGGCCTACGAGCAGTACTTC
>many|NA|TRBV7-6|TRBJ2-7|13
CASSYLKTYEQYF
TGTGCCAGCAGTTACCTCAAGACCTACGAGCAGTACTTC
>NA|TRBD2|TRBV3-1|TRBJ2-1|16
CASSQDGAGASKEQFF
TGTGCCAGCAGCCAAGATGGAGCGGGAGCCTCGAAGGAGCAGTTCTTC
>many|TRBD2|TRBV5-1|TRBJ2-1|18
CASSLMGTSGNLTLEQFF
TGCGCCAGCAGCTTAATGGGGACTAGCGGGAACCTGACCTTAGAGCAGTTCTTC
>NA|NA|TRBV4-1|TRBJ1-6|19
CASSHPRIPITAGASPLHF
TGCGCCAGCAGCCACCCAAGAATCCCTATAACGGCCGGGGCTTCACCCCTCCACTTT
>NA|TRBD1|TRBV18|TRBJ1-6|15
CASLPVGQDNSPLHF
TGTGCCAGCTTACCGGTGGGACAGGATAATTCACCCCTCCACTTT
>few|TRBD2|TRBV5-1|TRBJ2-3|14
CASYSGRRTDTQYF
TGCGCCAGCTATAGCGGGAGGAGGACAGATACGCAGTATTTT
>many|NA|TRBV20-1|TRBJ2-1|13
CSAELPIFNEQFF
TGCAGTGCTGAACTACCCATATTCAATGAGCAGTTCTTC
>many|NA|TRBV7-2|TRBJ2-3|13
CASRNTYTDTQYF
TGTGCCAGCAGAAATACATACACAGATACGCAGTATTTT
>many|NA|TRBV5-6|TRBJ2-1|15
CASSVPGTLANEQFF
TGTGCCAGCAGCGTCCCCGGGACCTTGGCCAATGAGCAGTTCTTC
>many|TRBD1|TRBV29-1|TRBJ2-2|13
CSVRDRVTGELFF
TGCAGCGTAAGGGACAGGGTAACCGGGGAGCTGTTTTTT
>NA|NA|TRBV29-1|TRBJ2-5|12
CSERDSGETQYF
TGCAGCGAACGGGACTCAGGAGAGACCCAGTACTTC
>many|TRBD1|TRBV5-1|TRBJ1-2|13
CASSLQGDRGYTF
TGCGCCAGCAGCTTACAGGGGGATCGCGGCTACACCTTC
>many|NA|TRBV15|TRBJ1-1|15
CATNPTTVMNTEAFF
TGTGCCACCAACCCCACGACAGTCATGAACACTGAAGCTTTCTTT
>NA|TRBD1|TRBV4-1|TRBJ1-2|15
CASSQGQGANYGYTF
TGCGCCAGCAGCCAGGGACAGGGGGCGAACTATGGCTACACCTTC
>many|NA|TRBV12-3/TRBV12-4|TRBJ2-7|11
CASSGWYEQYF
TGTGCCAGCAGCGGTTGGTACGAGCAGTACTTC
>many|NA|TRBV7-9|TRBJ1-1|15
CASSLQGSVNTEAFF
TGTGCCAGCAGCTTACAAGGGTCTGTGAACACTGAAGCTTTCTTT
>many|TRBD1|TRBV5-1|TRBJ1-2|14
CASSVGQLNYGYTF
TGCGCCAGCAGCGTGGGACAGCTTAACTATGGCTACACCTTC
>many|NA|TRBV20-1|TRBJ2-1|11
CSARGDHEQFF
TGCAGTGCTAGGGGGGACCATGAGCAGTTCTTC
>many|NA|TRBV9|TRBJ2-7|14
CASTTGTQSYEQYF
TGTGCCAGCACCACCGGGACGCAGTCCTACGAGCAGTACTTC
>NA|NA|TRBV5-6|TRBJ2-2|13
CASGRDGTGELFF
TGTGCCAGCGGTCGGGACGGCACCGGGGAGCTGTTTTTT
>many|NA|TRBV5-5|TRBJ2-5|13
CASSLSTEETQYF
TGTGCCAGCAGCTTGTCGACGGAAGAGACCCAGTACTTC
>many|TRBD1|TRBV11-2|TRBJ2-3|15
CASSFSGQGTDTQYF
TGTGCCAGCAGCTTCTCGGGACAGGGCACAGATACGCAGTATTTT
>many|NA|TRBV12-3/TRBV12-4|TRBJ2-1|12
CASSLVRDEQFF
TGTGCCAGCAGTTTAGTACGGGATGAGCAGTTCTTC
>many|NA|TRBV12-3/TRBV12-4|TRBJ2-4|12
CASRSRGGIQYF
TGTGCCAGCCGATCGAGGGGCGGCATTCAGTACTTC
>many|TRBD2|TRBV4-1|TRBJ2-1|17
CASSQVIGGGSYNEQFF
TGCGCCAGCAGCCAAGTTATTGGGGGGGGCTCCTACAATGAGCAGTTCTTC
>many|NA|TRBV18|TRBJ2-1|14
CASSTTTTLSEQFF
TGTGCCAGCTCAACTACGACTACCCTTTCTGAGCAGTTCTTC
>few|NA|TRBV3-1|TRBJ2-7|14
CASSQFDRPYEQYF
TGTGCCAGCAGCCAGTTCGACAGGCCATACGAGCAGTACTTC